Presented here are 2 T cell receptor beta chains from one specimen sequenced in a study of response to subunit inactivated influenza vaccine. Each CDR3 protein is one row after TCRdb ran MiXCR on the RT-PCR reads. The sample contains about 540,000 distinct CDR3 sequences, around a quarter of which appear only once. These data were likewise used in another study, on T cells expressing NK-cell markers. As that study records: As the method of synthesis, 5'RACE template switching with UMIs yielded TCR beta cDNA.

The specimen comprised CD4+ T cells sorted from PBMCs, sampled about 12 days after vaccination. The receptors originated from a man aged 45-60 years who received an inactivated influenza vaccine.

The V gene is TRBV21-1, the J gene TRBJ1-2. TRBV21-1 is classified as a pseudogene. The CDR3 is 17 amino acids. The CDR3 protein is CASSAPRTGPSFYGYTF. CDR3 coding DNA: TGTGCCAGCAGCGCCCCTCGGACAGGGCCCTCCTTCTATGGCTACACCTTC.

This clonotype was counted a few times. The V and J genes are TRBV28 and TRBJ1-1; a possible D gene is TRBD1 (5 bases). The CDR3 is 14 residues long. Trimming cost V 5 bases and J 7 bases, with 17 bases left between them. Germline-derived CDR1 and CDR2 are MDHEN and SYDVKM. For the CDR3, the DNA is TGTGCCAGCAGTAGGTTGTCGGGGGTTGGTGAAGCTTTCTTT. This encodes CASSRLSGVGEAFF.